A selection of T cell receptor beta chains follows, all from one sample in a study of blood T cell repertoires in COVID-19. Data came from immunoSEQ multiplex PCR; TCRdb stores just in-frame clones and leaves some out. The table lists tens of thousands of clones, 75% to 90% of them singletons. The sequencing sample was made of peripheral blood. The receptors stem from a woman in her 70s with acute or convalescent COVID-19. Each CDR3 is given with its conserved first and last residue. The D gene is left open where the match is weak. Only some rows state a clone size, as once, few, many or a class for expanded clones.

CDR3aa: CASSAGGLADTQYF
CDR3nt: TGTGCCAGCAGCGCGGGGGGGCTGGCAGATACGCAGTATTTT
abundance: -
d_gene: TRBD2
j_gene: TRBJ2-3
v_gene: TRBV6-6

CDR3aa: CASNRGRNTEAFF
CDR3nt: TGTGCCAGCAATAGGGGAAGGAACACTGAAGCTTTCTTT
abundance: -
d_gene: -
j_gene: TRBJ1-1
v_gene: TRBV6-5

CDR3aa: CASSRSGQGIERYF
CDR3nt: TGTGCCAGCAGTCGGAGCGGACAGGGAATAGAGCGGTACTTC
abundance: -
d_gene: TRBD1
j_gene: TRBJ2-7
v_gene: TRBV6-5

CDR3aa: CASSLAGGAPYEQYF
CDR3nt: TGTGCCAGCAGCTTAGCGGGGGGGGCCCCCTACGAGCAGTACTTC
abundance: -
d_gene: -
j_gene: TRBJ2-7
v_gene: TRBV7-2

CDR3aa: CASSPNDPATINYGYTF
CDR3nt: TGTGCCAGCTCACCAAACGATCCCGCTACTATCAACTATGGCTACACCTTC
abundance: -
d_gene: -
j_gene: TRBJ1-2
v_gene: TRBV18

CDR3aa: CASTPPGGGLTEAFF
CDR3nt: TGTGCCAGCACTCCTCCCGGTGGAGGGTTGACTGAAGCTTTCTTT
abundance: -
d_gene: -
j_gene: TRBJ1-1
v_gene: TRBV9

CDR3aa: CASSRTGTYEQYF
CDR3nt: TGCGCCAGCAGCCGAACAGGTACCTACGAGCAGTACTTC
abundance: -
d_gene: -
j_gene: TRBJ2-7
v_gene: TRBV5-1

CDR3aa: CASSSRDRGEKLFF
CDR3nt: TGTGCCAGCAGTTCAAGGGACAGGGGAGAAAAACTGTTTTTT
abundance: -
d_gene: TRBD1
j_gene: TRBJ1-4
v_gene: TRBV6-5

CDR3aa: CASSQEPSGYNEQFF
CDR3nt: TGCGCCAGCAGCCAAGAGCCTAGCGGTTACAATGAGCAGTTCTTC
abundance: -
d_gene: TRBD2
j_gene: TRBJ2-1
v_gene: TRBV4-1

CDR3aa: CASTPWAGGPDTQYF
CDR3nt: TGTGCCAGCACCCCTTGGGCGGGGGGGCCGGATACGCAGTATTTT
abundance: few
d_gene: TRBD2
j_gene: TRBJ2-3
v_gene: TRBV2

CDR3aa: CASSHLGTARSSYEQYF
CDR3nt: TGTGCCAGCAGCCATCTGGGGACAGCCAGGAGCTCCTACGAGCAGTACTTC
abundance: -
d_gene: TRBD1
j_gene: TRBJ2-7
v_gene: TRBV7-9

CDR3aa: CASRPPGQGETQYF
CDR3nt: TGTGCCAGCAGACCTCCGGGACAGGGGGAGACCCAGTACTTC
abundance: -
d_gene: TRBD1
j_gene: TRBJ2-5
v_gene: TRBV7-2

CDR3aa: CASSQGTGRLNGGYTF
CDR3nt: TGTGCCAGTAGTCAGGGGACAGGCCGCCTCAATGGAGGCTACACCTTC
abundance: -
d_gene: TRBD1
j_gene: TRBJ1-2
v_gene: TRBV19

CDR3aa: CASRGQLNTGELFF
CDR3nt: TGTGCCAGCAGGGGACAGTTAAACACCGGGGAGCTGTTTTTT
abundance: -
d_gene: TRBD1
j_gene: TRBJ2-2
v_gene: TRBV28

CDR3aa: CASSDKNTEAFF
CDR3nt: TGCGCCAGCAGCGACAAAAACACTGAAGCTTTCTTT
abundance: once
d_gene: -
j_gene: TRBJ1-1
v_gene: TRBV5-1

CDR3aa: CASSRLAGGTYEQYF
CDR3nt: TGTGCCAGCAGTCGACTAGCGGGGGGGACCTACGAGCAGTACTTC
abundance: few
d_gene: TRBD2
j_gene: TRBJ2-7
v_gene: TRBV5-6

CDR3aa: CASSLVLGGLSEAFF
CDR3nt: TGTGCCAGCAGCTTAGTTCTGGGAGGGTTATCTGAAGCTTTCTTT
abundance: -
d_gene: -
j_gene: TRBJ1-1
v_gene: TRBV7-2

CDR3aa: CATSRASGAHTQYF
CDR3nt: TGTGCCACCAGCAGAGCGAGCGGTGCGCATACGCAGTATTTT
abundance: -
d_gene: -
j_gene: TRBJ2-3
v_gene: TRBV15

CDR3aa: CASSEDRNYGYTF
CDR3nt: TGTGCCAGCAGTGAGGACAGGAACTATGGCTACACCTTC
abundance: -
d_gene: TRBD1
j_gene: TRBJ1-2
v_gene: TRBV2

CDR3aa: CASSSRGGVDGNTIYF
CDR3nt: TGTGCCAGCAGCTCCCGGGGGGGAGTGGATGGAAACACCATATATTTT
abundance: -
d_gene: -
j_gene: TRBJ1-3
v_gene: TRBV7-6

CDR3aa: CSAGPGDTQYF
CDR3nt: TGCAGTGCGGGGCCCGGAGATACGCAGTATTTT
abundance: -
d_gene: -
j_gene: TRBJ2-3
v_gene: TRBV20-1

CDR3aa: CASSLSPRNTEAFF
CDR3nt: TGTGCCAGCAGCTTGAGTCCCAGGAACACTGAAGCTTTCTTT
abundance: -
d_gene: -
j_gene: TRBJ1-1
v_gene: TRBV5-5

CDR3aa: CAIPTQGANSPLHF
CDR3nt: TGTGCCATTCCTACCCAGGGGGCGAATTCACCCCTCCACTTT
abundance: -
d_gene: TRBD1
j_gene: TRBJ1-6
v_gene: TRBV6-5

CDR3aa: CASSKEGWYGYTF
CDR3nt: TGTGCCAGCAGTAAGGAGGGGTGGTATGGCTACACCTTC
abundance: few
d_gene: -
j_gene: TRBJ1-2
v_gene: TRBV6-5

CDR3aa: CASSPGQSTEAFF
CDR3nt: TGTGCCAGCAGCCCGGGACAGAGCACTGAAGCTTTCTTT
abundance: -
d_gene: TRBD1
j_gene: TRBJ1-1
v_gene: TRBV7-9

CDR3aa: CASSPTGQGAYEQYF
CDR3nt: TGTGCCAGCTCACCAACGGGACAGGGGGCCTACGAGCAGTACTTC
abundance: -
d_gene: TRBD1
j_gene: TRBJ2-7
v_gene: TRBV18

CDR3aa: CASSHLLGSGEYEQYF
CDR3nt: TGCGCCAGCAGCCACCTCCTAGGGAGCGGGGAGTACGAGCAGTACTTC
abundance: -
d_gene: TRBD2
j_gene: TRBJ2-7
v_gene: TRBV4-3

CDR3aa: CASSQDVYRGGLNTEAFF
CDR3nt: TGTGCCAGCAGCCAAGACGTGTATAGGGGGGGTCTGAACACTGAAGCTTTCTTT
abundance: -
d_gene: -
j_gene: TRBJ1-1
v_gene: TRBV3-1/TRBV3-2

CDR3aa: CASSQEQGSLIARNTIYF
CDR3nt: TGTGCCAGCAGCCAAGAACAGGGAAGCCTAATCGCGAGAAACACCATATATTTT
abundance: -
d_gene: -
j_gene: TRBJ1-3
v_gene: TRBV3-1/TRBV3-2

CDR3aa: CASSLGGDIYNEQFF
CDR3nt: TGTGCCAGCAGCTTAGGGGGGGATATCTACAATGAGCAGTTCTTC
abundance: -
d_gene: -
j_gene: TRBJ2-1
v_gene: TRBV7-9

CDR3aa: CASNSDRRYGYTF
CDR3nt: TGTGCCAGCAACTCAGACAGGCGTTATGGCTACACCTTC
abundance: -
d_gene: -
j_gene: TRBJ1-2
v_gene: TRBV6-4

CDR3aa: CASTRINSRYGYTF
CDR3nt: TGTGCCAGCACCAGAATTAATAGCCGCTATGGCTACACCTTC
abundance: -
d_gene: -
j_gene: TRBJ1-2
v_gene: TRBV7-8

CDR3aa: CASSVAFAGPGELFF
CDR3nt: TGTGCCAGCAGCGTAGCCTTCGCTGGGCCCGGGGAGCTGTTTTTT
abundance: -
d_gene: -
j_gene: TRBJ2-2
v_gene: TRBV9

CDR3aa: CASALGVGDTIYF
CDR3nt: TGTGCCAGCGCTTTAGGGGTTGGCGACACCATATATTTT
abundance: -
d_gene: -
j_gene: TRBJ1-3
v_gene: TRBV7-2

CDR3aa: CASSVEGAPQETQYF
CDR3nt: TGCGCCAGCAGTGTGGAGGGGGCACCCCAAGAGACCCAGTACTTC
abundance: once
d_gene: -
j_gene: TRBJ2-5
v_gene: TRBV10-1

CDR3aa: CASSFSFSYEQYF
CDR3nt: TGTGCCAGCAGCTTCAGTTTCTCCTACGAGCAGTACTTC
abundance: few
d_gene: -
j_gene: TRBJ2-7
v_gene: TRBV7-9

CDR3aa: CASSPSGGAIVETQYF
CDR3nt: TGTGCCAGCAGCCCCTCCGGGGGGGCGATAGTAGAGACCCAGTACTTC
abundance: -
d_gene: TRBD2
j_gene: TRBJ2-5
v_gene: TRBV7-2

CDR3aa: CASSLFQGAEAFF
CDR3nt: TGTGCCAGCAGTTTATTCCAGGGGGCTGAAGCTTTCTTT
abundance: -
d_gene: TRBD1
j_gene: TRBJ1-1
v_gene: TRBV27

CDR3aa: CASGSQGVAGNTIYF
CDR3nt: TGTGCCAGCGGGTCACAGGGGGTTGCGGGAAACACCATATATTTT
abundance: -
d_gene: TRBD1
j_gene: TRBJ1-3
v_gene: TRBV6-5

CDR3aa: CASSLTSGGLEQYF
CDR3nt: TGCGCCAGCAGCTTGACTAGCGGGGGCCTCGAGCAGTACTTC
abundance: -
d_gene: TRBD2
j_gene: TRBJ2-7
v_gene: TRBV5-1